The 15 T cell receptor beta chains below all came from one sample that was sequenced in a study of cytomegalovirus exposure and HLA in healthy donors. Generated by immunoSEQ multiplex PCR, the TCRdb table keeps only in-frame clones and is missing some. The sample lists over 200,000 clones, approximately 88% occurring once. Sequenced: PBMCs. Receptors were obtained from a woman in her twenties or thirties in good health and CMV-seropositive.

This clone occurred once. The CDR3 DNA reads TGTGCCATCGCAGGGACAGGGAACGGGGAGACCCAGTACTTC. Translation gives CAIAGTGNGETQYF. The J gene is TRBJ2-5, the V gene TRBV10-3; 9 positions match TRBD1. This CDR3 region has 14 residues. Germline assignment: CDR1 ENHRY and CDR2 SYGVKD. The trim removed 8 bases at V and 5 bases at J, leaving 9 bases unmatched.

CDR3 sequence reads: CASSSTAGGSYNEQFF. CDR3 bases: TGCGCCAGCAGCTCGACCGCGGGAGGCTCCTACAATGAGCAGTTCTTC. The rearrangement joins TRBV5-1 to TRBJ2-1, with 8 bases aligning to TRBD2. The V gene's germline CDR1 is SGHRS and CDR2 YFSETQ. J was trimmed by 0 bases and V by 3 bases; bases with no gene match: 5. The CDR3 totals 16 residues. Combining the CDR3 with reference TRBV5-1 and TRBJ2-1 gives the whole variable domain KAGVTQTPRYLIKTRGQQVTLSCSPISGHRSVSWYQQTPGQGLQFLFEYFSETQRNKGNFPGRFSGRQFSNSRSEMNVSTLELGDSALYLCASSSTAGGSYNEQFFGPGTRLTVL.

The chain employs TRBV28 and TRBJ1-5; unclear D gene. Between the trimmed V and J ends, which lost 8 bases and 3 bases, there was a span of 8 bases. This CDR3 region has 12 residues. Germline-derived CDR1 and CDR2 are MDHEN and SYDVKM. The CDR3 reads CASGGDNQPQHF. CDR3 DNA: TGTGCCAGCGGAGGTGACAATCAGCCCCAGCATTTT.

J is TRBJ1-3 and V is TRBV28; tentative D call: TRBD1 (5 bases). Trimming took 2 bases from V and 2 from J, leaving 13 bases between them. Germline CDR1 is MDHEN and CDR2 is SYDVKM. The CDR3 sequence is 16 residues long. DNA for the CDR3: TGTGCCAGCAGTTTACAGGGTGGGTGGCCTGGAAACACCATATATTTT. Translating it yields CASSLQGGWPGNTIYF.

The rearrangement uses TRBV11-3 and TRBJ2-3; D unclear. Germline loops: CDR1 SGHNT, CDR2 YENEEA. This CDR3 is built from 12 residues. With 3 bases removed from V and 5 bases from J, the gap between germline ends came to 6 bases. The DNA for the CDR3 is TGTGCCAGCAGCTTCCTGGTAGATACGCAGTATTTT. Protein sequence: CASSFLVDTQYF.

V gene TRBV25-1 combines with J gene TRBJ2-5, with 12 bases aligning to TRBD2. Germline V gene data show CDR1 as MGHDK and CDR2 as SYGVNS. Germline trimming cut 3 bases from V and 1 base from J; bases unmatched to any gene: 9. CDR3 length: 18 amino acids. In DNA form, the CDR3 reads TGTGCCAGCAGTGACAGGACTAGCGGGAACGAGGTCCAAGAGACCCAGTACTTC. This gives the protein CASSDRTSGNEVQETQYF.

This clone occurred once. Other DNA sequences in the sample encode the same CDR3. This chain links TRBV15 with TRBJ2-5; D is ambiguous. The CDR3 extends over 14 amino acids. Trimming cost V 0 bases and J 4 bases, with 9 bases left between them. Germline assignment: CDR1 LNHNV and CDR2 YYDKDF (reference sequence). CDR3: CATSRDVGGETQYF. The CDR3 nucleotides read TGTGCCACCAGCAGAGATGTTGGCGGAGAGACCCAGTACTTC.

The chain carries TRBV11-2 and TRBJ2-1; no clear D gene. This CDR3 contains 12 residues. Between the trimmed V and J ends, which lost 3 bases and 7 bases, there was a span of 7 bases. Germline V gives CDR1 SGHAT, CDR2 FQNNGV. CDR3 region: CASSFTPNEQFF. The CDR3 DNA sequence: TGTGCCAGCAGCTTTACCCCTAATGAGCAGTTCTTC.

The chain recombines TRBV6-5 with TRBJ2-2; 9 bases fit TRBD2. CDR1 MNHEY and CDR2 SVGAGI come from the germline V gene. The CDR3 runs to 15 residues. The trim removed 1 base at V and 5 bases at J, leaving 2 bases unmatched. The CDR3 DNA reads TGTGCCAGCAGTTACTATACTAGCGGGACCGGGGAGCTGTTTTTT. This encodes CASSYYTSGTGELFF.

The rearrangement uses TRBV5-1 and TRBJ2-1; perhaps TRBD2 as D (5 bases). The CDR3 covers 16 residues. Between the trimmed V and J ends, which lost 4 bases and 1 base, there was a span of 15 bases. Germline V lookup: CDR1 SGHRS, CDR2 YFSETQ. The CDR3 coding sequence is TGCGCCAGCAGCCCGGACTTCTTCGGGTCCTACAATGAGCAGTTCTTC. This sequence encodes CASSPDFFGSYNEQFF.

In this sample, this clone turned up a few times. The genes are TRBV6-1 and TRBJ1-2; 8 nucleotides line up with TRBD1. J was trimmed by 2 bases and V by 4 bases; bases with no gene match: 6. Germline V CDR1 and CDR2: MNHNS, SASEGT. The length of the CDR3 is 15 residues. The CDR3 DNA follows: TGTGCCAGCAGTGCGGACAGGGCGAGGAACTATGGCTACACCTTC. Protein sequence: CASSADRARNYGYTF.

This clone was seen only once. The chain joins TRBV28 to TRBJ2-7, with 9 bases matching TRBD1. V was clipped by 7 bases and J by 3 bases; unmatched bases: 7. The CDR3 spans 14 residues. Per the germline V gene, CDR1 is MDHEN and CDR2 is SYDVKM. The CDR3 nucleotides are TGTGCCAGCATATCGACAGGGGGTAACTACGAGCAGTACTTC. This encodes CASISTGGNYEQYF.

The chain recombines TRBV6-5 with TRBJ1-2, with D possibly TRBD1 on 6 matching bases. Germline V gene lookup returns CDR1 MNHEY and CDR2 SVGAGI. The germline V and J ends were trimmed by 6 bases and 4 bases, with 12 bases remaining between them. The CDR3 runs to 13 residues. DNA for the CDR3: TGTGCCAGCAGCCGGACAGTTACCTATGGCTACACCTTC. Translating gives CASSRTVTYGYTF.

The CDR3 coding sequence is TGCGCCAGCAGCCTCCTATCTAGCGGGAGTCGTGGTGAGCAGTTCTTC. This encodes CASSLLSSGSRGEQFF. The chain employs TRBV5-1 and TRBJ2-1, with TRBD2 matching 10 bases. CDR1 and CDR2 (germline): SGHRS, YFSETQ. V lost 4 bases and J lost 9; bases outside the gene matches: 13. This CDR3 region has 16 residues.

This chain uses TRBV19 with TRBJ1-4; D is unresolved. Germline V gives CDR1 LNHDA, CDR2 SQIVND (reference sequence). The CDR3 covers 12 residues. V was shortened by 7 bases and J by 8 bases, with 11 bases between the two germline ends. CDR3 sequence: CASMSEREKLFF. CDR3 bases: TGTGCCAGTATGTCGGAACGGGAAAAACTGTTTTTT. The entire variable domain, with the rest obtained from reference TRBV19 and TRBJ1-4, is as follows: DGGITQSPKYLFRKEGQNVTLSCEQNLNHDAMYWYRQDPGQGLRLIYYSQIVNDFQKGDIAEGYSVSREKKESFPLTVTSAQKNPTAFYLCASMSEREKLFFGSGTQLSVL.